This record looks at one T cell receptor (beta chain) sequence and its context. Into CD45RA+ naive and CD45RA-negative memory subsets, the CD4+ cells were split. The germline CDR1 and CDR2 sequences are SEHNR and FQNEAQ (reference sequence). The CDR3 extends over 19 amino acids. V was trimmed by 5 bases and J by 2 bases, leaving 25 bases between them. This sample is part of a study of shared clonotypes between healthy human individuals. Authors' processing steps: Without quality scores, immunoSEQ junctional reads could not be filtered like full-length reads. The repertoire was sequenced with immunoSEQ multiplex PCR; TCRdb's copy has only in-frame clones and lacks some. V, J and clone size reflect that table, while D and trimming were determined from the DNA. The profile covers 2 million to 2.5 million clones, with 80% to 95% appearing a single time and 0.35% to 0.5% taken by the ten largest.

The chain combines TRBV7-9 with TRBJ2-1; D possibly uses TRBD1 or TRBD2 (6 bases each). Sequencing was done on a sample of naive CD4+ T cells from PBMCs. Subset indicated: CD45RA+ positively selected. The sequence was obtained from a man aged 18 to 35 in good health. Some clones in this sample may be carry-over from other donors' samples. CDR3 DNA: TGTGCCAGCAGCGCCCAGGGACTCACAAAGAGGGGGACCTACAATGAGCAGTTCTTC. This sequence encodes CASSAQGLTKRGTYNEQFF.